This T cell receptor beta chain was recorded in a study of blood T cell repertoires in COVID-19. Only in-frame clones appear in the TCRdb table, and some are missing; sequencing was by immunoSEQ multiplex PCR. The sample holds fewer than 180,000 clones, about nine tenths seen once. Germline CDR1 is LNHDA and CDR2 is SQIVND (reference sequence). The V gene end was trimmed by 5 bases and the J gene end by 0 bases; junction bases not matched to a gene: 9. This CDR3 spans 17 amino acids. This receptor was identified in a woman aged 60-75 years with active or convalescent COVID-19. The chain carries TRBV19 and TRBJ2-1; TRBD2 aligns across 8 bases. The material sequenced was peripheral blood. The CDR3 reads CASSGWRGDHSYNEQFF. In DNA, the CDR3 is TGTGCCAGTAGTGGCTGGCGGGGGGACCACTCCTACAATGAGCAGTTCTTC.